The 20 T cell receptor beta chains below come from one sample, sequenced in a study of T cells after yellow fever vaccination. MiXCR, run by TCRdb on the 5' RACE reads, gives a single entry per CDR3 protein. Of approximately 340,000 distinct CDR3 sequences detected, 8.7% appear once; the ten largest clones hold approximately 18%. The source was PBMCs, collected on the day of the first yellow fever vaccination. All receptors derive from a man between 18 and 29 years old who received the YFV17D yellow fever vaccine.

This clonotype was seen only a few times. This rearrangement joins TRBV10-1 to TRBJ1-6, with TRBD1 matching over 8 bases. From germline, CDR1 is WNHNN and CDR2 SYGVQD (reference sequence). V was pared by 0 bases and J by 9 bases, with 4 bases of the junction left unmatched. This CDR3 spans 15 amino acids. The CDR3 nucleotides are TGCGCCAGCAGTGAGTCGGGGACAGGAGGTTCACCCCTCCACTTT. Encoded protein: CASSESGTGGSPLHF.

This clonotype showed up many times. The CDR3 loop reads CASRPTGSHQPQHF. For the CDR3, the DNA is TGTGCCAGCAGACCGACAGGGAGCCATCAGCCCCAGCATTTT. V usage is TRBV12-3 or TRBV12-4 and J usage is TRBJ1-5, with TRBD1 matching over 7 bases. J was trimmed by 5 bases and V by 6 bases; bases with no gene match: 7. The CDR3 runs to 14 residues.

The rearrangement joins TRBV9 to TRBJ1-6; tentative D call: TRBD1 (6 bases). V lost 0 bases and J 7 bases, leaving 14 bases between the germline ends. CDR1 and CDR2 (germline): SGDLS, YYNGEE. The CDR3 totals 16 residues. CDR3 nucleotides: TGTGCCAGCAGCGTAGACCCGAGGGGGACAAATTCACCCCTCCACTTT. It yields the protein CASSVDPRGTNSPLHF.

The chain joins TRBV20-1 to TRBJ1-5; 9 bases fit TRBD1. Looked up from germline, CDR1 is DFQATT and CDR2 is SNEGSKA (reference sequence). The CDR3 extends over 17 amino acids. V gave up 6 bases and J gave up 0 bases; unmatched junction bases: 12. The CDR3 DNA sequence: TGCAGTGCCACGACAGGGGGGCGAGGCTATAGCAATCAGCCCCAGCATTTT. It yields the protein CSATTGGRGYSNQPQHF.

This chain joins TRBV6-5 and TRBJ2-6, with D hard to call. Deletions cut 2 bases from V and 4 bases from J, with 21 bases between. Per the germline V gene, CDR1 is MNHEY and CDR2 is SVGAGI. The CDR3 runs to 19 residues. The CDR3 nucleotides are TGTGCCAGCAGTTACATGGCAGGTACAAGGGCGCGAGGGGCCAACGTCCTGACTTTC. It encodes CASSYMAGTRARGANVLTF.

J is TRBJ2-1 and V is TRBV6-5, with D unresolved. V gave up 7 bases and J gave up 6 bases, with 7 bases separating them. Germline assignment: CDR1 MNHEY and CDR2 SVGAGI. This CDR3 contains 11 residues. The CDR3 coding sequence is TGTGCCAGCACGGTTTCCAATGAGCAGTTCTTC. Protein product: CASTVSNEQFF.

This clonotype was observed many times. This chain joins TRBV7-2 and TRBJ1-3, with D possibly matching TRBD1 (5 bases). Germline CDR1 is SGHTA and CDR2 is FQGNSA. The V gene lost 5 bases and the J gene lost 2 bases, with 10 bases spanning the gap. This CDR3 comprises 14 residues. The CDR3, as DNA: TGTGCCAGCAGCGCCGGGACGGCTGGAAACACCATATATTTT. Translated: CASSAGTAGNTIYF.

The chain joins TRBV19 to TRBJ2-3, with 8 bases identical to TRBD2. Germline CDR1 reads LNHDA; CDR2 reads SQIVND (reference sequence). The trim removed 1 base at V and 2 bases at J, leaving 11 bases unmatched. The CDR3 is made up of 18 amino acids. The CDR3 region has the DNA TGTGCCAGTAGTATAGGGATTGGGGCTAGCGGGTTCACAGATACGCAGTATTTT. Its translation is CASSIGIGASGFTDTQYF.

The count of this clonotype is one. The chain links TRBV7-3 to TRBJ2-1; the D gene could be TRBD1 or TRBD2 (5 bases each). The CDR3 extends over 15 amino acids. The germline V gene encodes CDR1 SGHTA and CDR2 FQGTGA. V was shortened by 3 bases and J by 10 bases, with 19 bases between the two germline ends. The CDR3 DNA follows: TGTGCCAGCAGCTTTGAGGGGCGCTGGGGCAACGAGCAGTTCTTC. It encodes CASSFEGRWGNEQFF. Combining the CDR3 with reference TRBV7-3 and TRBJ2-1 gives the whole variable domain GAGVSQTPSNKVTEKGKYVELRCDPISGHTALYWYRQSLGQGPEFLIYFQGTGAADDSGLPNDRFFAVRPEGSVSTLKIQRTERGDSAVYLCASSFEGRWGNEQFFGPGTRLTVL.

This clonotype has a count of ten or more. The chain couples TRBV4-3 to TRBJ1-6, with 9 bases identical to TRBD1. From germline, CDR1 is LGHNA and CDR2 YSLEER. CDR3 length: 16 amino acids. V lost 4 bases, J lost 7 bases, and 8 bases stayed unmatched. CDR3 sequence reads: CASSRITGGSNSPLHF. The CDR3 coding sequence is TGCGCCAGCAGCCGTATCACAGGGGGCTCGAATTCACCCCTCCACTTT.

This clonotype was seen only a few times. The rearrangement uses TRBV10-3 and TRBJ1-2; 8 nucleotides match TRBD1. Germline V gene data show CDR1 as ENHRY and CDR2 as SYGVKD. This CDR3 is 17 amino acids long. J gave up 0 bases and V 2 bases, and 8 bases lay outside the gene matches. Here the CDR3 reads CAISERGRGPTNYGYTF. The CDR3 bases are TGTGCCATCAGTGAGAGGGGCAGGGGGCCTACTAACTATGGCTACACCTTC.

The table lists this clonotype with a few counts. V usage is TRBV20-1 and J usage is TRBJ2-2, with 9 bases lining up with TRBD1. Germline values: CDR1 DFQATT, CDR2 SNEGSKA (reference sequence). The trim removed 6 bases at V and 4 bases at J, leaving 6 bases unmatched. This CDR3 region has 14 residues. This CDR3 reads CSAPGQGPTGELFF. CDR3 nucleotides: TGCAGTGCGCCGGGACAGGGCCCCACCGGGGAGCTGTTTTTT.

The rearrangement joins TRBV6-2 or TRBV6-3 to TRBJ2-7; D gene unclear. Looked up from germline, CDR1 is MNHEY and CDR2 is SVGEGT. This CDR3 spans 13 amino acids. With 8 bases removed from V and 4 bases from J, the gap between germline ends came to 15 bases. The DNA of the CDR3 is TGTGCCAGCTCCGGGTCAGTTCTTTACGAGCAGTACGTC. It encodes CASSGSVLYEQYV.

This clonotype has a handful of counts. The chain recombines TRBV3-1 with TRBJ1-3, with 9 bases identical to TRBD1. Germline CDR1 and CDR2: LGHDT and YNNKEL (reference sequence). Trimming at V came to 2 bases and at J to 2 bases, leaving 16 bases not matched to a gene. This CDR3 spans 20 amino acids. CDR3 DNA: TGTGCCAGCAGCCAACGGGATGCCGGGACAGGGATATTCACTGGAAACACCATATATTTT. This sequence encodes CASSQRDAGTGIFTGNTIYF.

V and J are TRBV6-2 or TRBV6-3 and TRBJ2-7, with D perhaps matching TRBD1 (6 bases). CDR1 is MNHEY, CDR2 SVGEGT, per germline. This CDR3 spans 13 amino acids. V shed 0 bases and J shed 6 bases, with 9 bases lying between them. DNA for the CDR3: TGTGCCAGCAGTTACTCGTTAGGGGGCGAGCAGTACGTC. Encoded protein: CASSYSLGGEQYV.

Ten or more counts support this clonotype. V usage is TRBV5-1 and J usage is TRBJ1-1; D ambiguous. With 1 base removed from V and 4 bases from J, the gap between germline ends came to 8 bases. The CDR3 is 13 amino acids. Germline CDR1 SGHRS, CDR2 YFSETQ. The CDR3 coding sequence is TGCGCCAGCAGCTTGTTTGGCCTCACTGAAGCTTTCTTT. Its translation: CASSLFGLTEAFF. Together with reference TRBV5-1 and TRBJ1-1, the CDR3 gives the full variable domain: KAGVTQTPRYLIKTRGQQVTLSCSPISGHRSVSWYQQTPGQGLQFLFEYFSETQRNKGNFPGRFSGRQFSNSRSEMNVSTLELGDSALYLCASSLFGLTEAFFGQGTRLTVV.

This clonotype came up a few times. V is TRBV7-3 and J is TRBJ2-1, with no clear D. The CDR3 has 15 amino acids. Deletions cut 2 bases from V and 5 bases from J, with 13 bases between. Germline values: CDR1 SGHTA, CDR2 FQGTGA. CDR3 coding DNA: TGTGCCAGCAGCTTAGGGTCGATTCCTAACAATGAGCAGTTCTTC. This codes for CASSLGSIPNNEQFF.

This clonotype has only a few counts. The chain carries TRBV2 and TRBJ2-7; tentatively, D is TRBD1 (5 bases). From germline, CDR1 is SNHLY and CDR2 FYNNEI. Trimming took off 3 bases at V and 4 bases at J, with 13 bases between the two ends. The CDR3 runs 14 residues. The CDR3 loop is CASSDRAQWYEQYV. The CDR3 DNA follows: TGTGCCAGCAGTGACAGGGCGCAGTGGTACGAGCAGTACGTC.

CDR3 sequence: CASTPSGTDGTDTQYF. In DNA form, the CDR3 reads TGTGCCAGCACCCCCTCCGGGACGGATGGCACAGATACGCAGTATTTT. This chain uses TRBV12-3 or TRBV12-4 with TRBJ2-3; D may match TRBD1 or TRBD2 (5 bases each). CDR3 length: 16 residues. Trimming removed 7 bases at V and 1 base at J, with 18 bases between.

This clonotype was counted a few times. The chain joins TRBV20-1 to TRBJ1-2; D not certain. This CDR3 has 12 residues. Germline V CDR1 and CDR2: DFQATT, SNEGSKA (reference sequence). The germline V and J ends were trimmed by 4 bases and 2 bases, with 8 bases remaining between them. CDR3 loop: CSAMKANYGYTF. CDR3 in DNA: TGCAGTGCTATGAAAGCAAACTATGGCTACACCTTC.